The clone carrying this T cell receptor (beta chain) was counted only a few times. Its antigen remains unidentified. This sample was taken from a study of blood T cells in healthy people across ages. The CDR3 is 14 amino acids. V lost 1 base and J 7 bases, leaving 15 bases between the germline ends. The V gene's germline CDR1 is SGHRS and CDR2 YFSETQ. Findings and caveats of the study: Versus aged donors, long-lived donors had higher diversity and more naive CD4+ cells.

Combining a sample-barcoded 5' primer with a J-beta primer mix, a second PCR ran for roughly 6 to 12 cycles. A single record per CDR3 protein comes from TCRdb applying MiXCR to the 5' RACE reads. The sample lists about 1,800,000 distinct CDR3 sequences, under 30% occurring once. There were healthy Caucasian individuals from Russia, aged roughly 6 to 100, serving as donors. Roughly 9.2 milliliters of peripheral blood were drawn from each donor into EDTA-treated tubes. J is TRBJ2-7 and V is TRBV5-1; perhaps TRBD1 as D (5 bases). Sequencing input: blood. The TCR was taken from a woman in her twenties or thirties in good health. Here the CDR3 reads CASSLRQGSEEQYF. In DNA, the CDR3 is TGCGCCAGCAGCTTGAGGCAGGGCTCGGAAGAGCAGTACTTC.